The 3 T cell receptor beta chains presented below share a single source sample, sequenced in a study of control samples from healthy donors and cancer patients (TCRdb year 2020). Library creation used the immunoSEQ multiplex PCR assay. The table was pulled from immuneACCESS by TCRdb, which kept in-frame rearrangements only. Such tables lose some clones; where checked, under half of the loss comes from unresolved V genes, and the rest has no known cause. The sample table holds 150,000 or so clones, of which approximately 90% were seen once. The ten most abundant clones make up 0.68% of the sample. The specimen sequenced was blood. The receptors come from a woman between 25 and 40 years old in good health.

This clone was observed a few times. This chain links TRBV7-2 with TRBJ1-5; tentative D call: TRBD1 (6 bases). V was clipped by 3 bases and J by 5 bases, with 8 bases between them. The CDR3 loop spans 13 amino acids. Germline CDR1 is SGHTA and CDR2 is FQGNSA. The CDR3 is CASSLRGDQPQHF. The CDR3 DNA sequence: TGTGCCAGCAGCTTGAGGGGGGATCAGCCCCAGCATTTT.

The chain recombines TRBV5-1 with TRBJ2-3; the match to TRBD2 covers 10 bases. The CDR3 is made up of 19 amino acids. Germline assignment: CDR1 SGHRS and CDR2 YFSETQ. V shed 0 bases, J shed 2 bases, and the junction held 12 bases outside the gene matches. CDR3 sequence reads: CASSLEAGGPLIDTDTQYF. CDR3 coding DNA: TGCGCCAGCAGCTTGGAAGCGGGAGGGCCATTAATAGACACAGATACGCAGTATTTT. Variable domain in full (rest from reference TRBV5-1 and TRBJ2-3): KAGVTQTPRYLIKTRGQQVTLSCSPISGHRSVSWYQQTPGQGLQFLFEYFSETQRNKGNFPGRFSGRQFSNSRSEMNVSTLELGDSALYLCASSLEAGGPLIDTDTQYFGPGTRLTVL.

The CDR3, as DNA: TGTGCCAGCAGCCCCGTCTGGCGGGAGGACTACGAGCAGTACTTC. Translated: CASSPVWREDYEQYF. The V gene is TRBV28, the J gene TRBJ2-7; 8 bases are shared with TRBD2. CDR1 and CDR2 from the germline V gene are MDHEN and SYDVKM. V gave up 6 bases and J gave up 3 bases; unmatched junction bases: 10. CDR3 length: 15 amino acids.